These 14 T cell receptor beta chains were sequenced from one sample in a study of blood T cell repertoires in COVID-19. The protocol was immunoSEQ multiplex PCR, while the TCRdb copy is restricted to in-frame clones and leaves out a portion. The sample includes 150,000 to 250,000 clones, roughly 80% of them seen just once. Sequencing was carried out using peripheral blood. The receptors were sampled from a woman between 40 and 55 years old with COVID-19, enrolled during active disease.

The rearrangement uses TRBV24-1 and TRBJ2-1, with TRBD1 matching over 9 bases. The V segment lost 4 bases and the J segment 3 bases; nucleotides outside the gene matches: 6. The germline gives CDR1 KGHDR, CDR2 SFDVKD. This CDR3 has 16 residues. The CDR3 bases are TGTGCCACCAGTGACTCGGGACAGGGAGACTACAATGAGCAGTTCTTC. Its translation: CATSDSGQGDYNEQFF.

V usage is TRBV19 and J usage is TRBJ1-2; maybe TRBD1 (6 bases). The ends were cut back, 8 bases at V and 4 bases at J, with 23 bases in the middle. Germline V gene lookup returns CDR1 LNHDA and CDR2 SQIVND (reference sequence). The CDR3 has 16 residues. Here the CDR3 DNA reads TGTGCCAGTGAGGGAACCTCTCGGGGGGCAACCTATGGCTACACCTTC. Its protein product is CASEGTSRGATYGYTF.

This chain links TRBV2 with TRBJ2-7; 11 nucleotides agree with TRBD2. This CDR3 is built from 20 residues. The germline gives CDR1 SNHLY, CDR2 FYNNEI. V was pared by 4 bases and J by 3 bases, with 20 bases of the junction left unmatched. The CDR3: CASSATPSRVAGGISYEQYF. As DNA, the CDR3 is TGTGCCAGCAGTGCCACACCCTCCCGAGTAGCGGGAGGGATTAGCTACGAGCAGTACTTC.

This clone was counted once. Mismatch with germline at one junction end may stem from a read error. This chain uses TRBV7-3 with TRBJ2-1; 10 nucleotides match TRBD1. This CDR3 has 13 residues. The V gene's germline CDR1 is SGHTA and CDR2 FQGTGA. The CDR3 region has the DNA TGTGCCAGCAGCACCGGGACAGGGGACCCCCAAGTCTTC. This gives the protein CASSTGTGDPQVF.

Comments on this clone: The junction differs from germline at one of its ends, possibly a read error. V gene TRBV2 combines with J gene TRBJ2-7; 7 bases are a match to TRBD1. CDR3 length equals 12 residues. Germline CDR1 and CDR2: SNHLY and FYNNEI. CDR3 sequence (DNA): TGTGCCAGCAGTGAACGGGACAGCCTTTTTACCTTC. Encoded protein: CASSERDSLFTF.

The chain couples TRBV3-1 (or the pseudogene TRBV3-2) to TRBJ1-6; TRBD1 matches at 7 bases. The CDR3 covers 16 residues. Losses at the gene ends were 5 bases for V and 7 bases for J; bases not matched to a gene: 11. The germline V gene encodes CDR1 LGHDT and CDR2 YNNKEL (reference sequence). The chain's CDR3 is CASSYLRTGGNSPLHF. The DNA for the CDR3 is TGTGCCAGCAGCTACCTCCGGACAGGTGGAAATTCACCCCTCCACTTT.

The rearrangement joins TRBV4-3 to TRBJ1-3, with D perhaps matching TRBD1 (5 bases). The CDR3 totals 19 residues. Germline V gives CDR1 LGHNA, CDR2 YSLEER. Trimming took 0 bases from V and 0 from J, leaving 18 bases between them. Here the CDR3 reads CASSQDRTREDDSGNTIYF. For the CDR3, the DNA is TGCGCCAGCAGCCAAGATCGGACAAGGGAGGATGACTCTGGAAACACCATATATTTT.

This chain uses TRBV9 with TRBJ2-5; 14 nucleotides agree with TRBD2. V shed 4 bases and J 5 bases; nucleotides not matched to a gene: 13. CDR3 length equals 18 residues. The germline CDR1 and CDR2 sequences are SGDLS and YYNGEE. The DNA for the CDR3 is TGTGCCAGCAGCCCAGGGACTAGCGGGGGCGCTTCGATCGAGACCCAGTACTTC. Translation gives CASSPGTSGGASIETQYF.

The chain combines TRBV10-3 with TRBJ1-3; possibly TRBD1 for D (5 bases). The germline V gene encodes CDR1 ENHRY and CDR2 SYGVKD. Deletions cut 2 bases from V and 6 bases from J, with 11 bases between. The CDR3 is 14 amino acids. In nucleotides, the CDR3 is TGTGCCATCAGTGAGGGGGGGGATTTAAACACCATATATTTT. Its translation: CAISEGGDLNTIYF.

V gene TRBV5-1 combines with J gene TRBJ2-1, with D possibly TRBD2 on 5 matching bases. Per germline, CDR1 SGHRS and CDR2 YFSETQ. Trimming took off 0 bases at V and 5 bases at J, with 9 bases between the two ends. The CDR3 is 14 amino acids. CDR3 DNA: TGCGCCAGCAGCTTGGGGACTGAGGACAATGAGCAGTTCTTC. It yields the protein CASSLGTEDNEQFF. Complete variable domain (other parts from reference TRBV5-1 and TRBJ2-1): KAGVTQTPRYLIKTRGQQVTLSCSPISGHRSVSWYQQTPGQGLQFLFEYFSETQRNKGNFPGRFSGRQFSNSRSEMNVSTLELGDSALYLCASSLGTEDNEQFFGPGTRLTVL.

Written as DNA, the CDR3 is TGCGCCAGCAGCCAAGAACAAAAGGGAGGTACTGAAGCTTTCTTT. Translating it yields CASSQEQKGGTEAFF. The chain recombines TRBV4-3 with TRBJ1-1, with D unclear. The V gene lost 0 bases and the J gene lost 5 bases, with 13 bases spanning the gap. The CDR3 is made up of 15 amino acids. The germline V gene encodes CDR1 LGHNA and CDR2 YSLEER.

The V and J genes are TRBV29-1 and TRBJ2-5; a possible D gene is TRBD1 (5 bases). The ends were cut back, 3 bases at V and 7 bases at J, with 15 bases in the middle. The CDR3 consists of 13 residues. The V gene's germline CDR1 is SQVTM and CDR2 ANQGSEA. The CDR3 region has the DNA TGCAGCGTTGACCAACAGGATTCGGGGACCCAGTACTTC. Protein: CSVDQQDSGTQYF.

CDR3 region: CASRDRGRKAFF. DNA of the CDR3: TGTGCCAGCCGAGACAGGGGGCGTAAGGCTTTCTTT. The rearrangement joins TRBV27 to TRBJ1-1, with 10 nucleotides matching TRBD1. This CDR3 has 12 residues. Germline V gives CDR1 MNHEY, CDR2 SMNVEV (reference sequence). V shed 8 bases, J shed 11 bases, and the junction held 8 bases outside the gene matches.

The gene calls are TRBV7-8 and TRBJ2-1; 15 nucleotides agree with TRBD2. This CDR3 spans 18 amino acids. The germline gives CDR1 SGHVS, CDR2 FQNEAQ. J lost 1 base, V lost 5 bases, and 6 bases had no gene match. DNA for the CDR3: TGTGCCAGCAGCGCCGGACTAGCGGGGGGGAGTTCCTACAATGAGCAGTTCTTC. Translating gives CASSAGLAGGSSYNEQFF.